This T cell receptor beta chain was obtained from a study of early T cells in non-severe SARS-CoV-2 infection. Individually, cDNA molecules had unique molecular identifiers attached to them. TCRdb reanalysed the 5' RACE reads using MiXCR and keeps one entry per CDR3 protein. The sample gives around 89,000 distinct CDR3 sequences, roughly 14% of which show up once; just under 0.6% is in the top ten. In this sample, this clonotype turned up a few times. This receptor was identified in an adult who was a healthcare worker with PCR-confirmed SARS-CoV-2 infection or an uninfected control (not recorded which). Sequenced input: whole blood.

The DNA of the CDR3 is TGTGCCAGCAGTACGAACACCGGGGAGCTGTTTTTT. It yields the protein CASSTNTGELFF. The rearrangement joins TRBV28 to TRBJ2-2; no reliable D call. The V gene's germline CDR1 is MDHEN and CDR2 SYDVKM. Trimming took 5 bases from V and 0 from J, leaving 1 base between them. There are 12 residues in the CDR3.